These T cell receptor beta chains were read from a single sample in a study of blood T cell repertoires in COVID-19. TCRdb's copy holds only in-frame clones and misses some; the assay was immunoSEQ multiplex PCR. This table holds roughly 440,000 clones, approximately 88% found once. The material sequenced was peripheral blood. The receptor set was obtained from a woman between 50 and 59 years old with COVID-19, enrolled during active disease. The conserved cysteine and the conserved F or W are not part of the CDR3 here. Expanded clones get a size class; other rows say once, few or many, or leave the size out.

v_gene: TRBV11-2
j_gene: TRBJ1-6
abundance: NA
CDR3aa: ASSKGQGRNSPLH

v_gene: TRBV4-2
j_gene: TRBJ2-5
abundance: NA
CDR3aa: ASSQPRDREVPQY

v_gene: TRBV6-1
j_gene: TRBJ2-7
abundance: many
CDR3aa: ASSDRRRSSYEQY

v_gene: TRBV11-2
j_gene: TRBJ2-1
abundance: once
CDR3aa: ASSFDLLVPDEQF

v_gene: TRBV30
j_gene: TRBJ2-1
abundance: NA
CDR3aa: AWDFSYNEQF

v_gene: TRBV9
j_gene: TRBJ1-1
abundance: few
CDR3aa: ASSLTANTEAF

v_gene: TRBV19
j_gene: TRBJ1-6
abundance: NA
CDR3aa: ASSQQGKGRSPLH

v_gene: TRBV4-1
j_gene: TRBJ2-3
abundance: NA
CDR3aa: ASSQASRGGLDTQY

v_gene: TRBV4-1
j_gene: TRBJ2-4
abundance: NA
CDR3aa: ASSQGGFAGSKNIQY

v_gene: TRBV7-3
j_gene: TRBJ2-2
abundance: once
CDR3aa: ASSISLADGELF

v_gene: TRBV10-3
j_gene: TRBJ1-2
abundance: NA
CDR3aa: AITETGTLYGYT

v_gene: TRBV3-1/TRBV3-2
j_gene: TRBJ1-2
abundance: NA
CDR3aa: ASSQAGFDPGYT

v_gene: TRBV10-3
j_gene: TRBJ1-5
abundance: few
CDR3aa: AISENRRSNQPQH

v_gene: TRBV2
j_gene: TRBJ2-3
abundance: NA
CDR3aa: ASSDRQGTDTQY

v_gene: TRBV18
j_gene: TRBJ1-4
abundance: NA
CDR3aa: ASSRVAEHEKLF

v_gene: TRBV20-1
j_gene: TRBJ2-1
abundance: few
CDR3aa: SASWSLSSYNEQF

v_gene: TRBV9
j_gene: TRBJ1-2
abundance: NA
CDR3aa: ASSVERGGDYGYT

v_gene: TRBV27
j_gene: TRBJ2-3
abundance: NA
CDR3aa: ASSLFLQGVGTDTQY

v_gene: TRBV6-5
j_gene: TRBJ2-1
abundance: NA
CDR3aa: ASRQGSYNEQF

v_gene: TRBV25-1
j_gene: TRBJ1-1
abundance: NA
CDR3aa: ASSEDSMNTEAF

v_gene: TRBV4-2
j_gene: TRBJ1-2
abundance: NA
CDR3aa: ASSQGVGGARDGYT

v_gene: TRBV15
j_gene: TRBJ2-2
abundance: NA
CDR3aa: ATSRDIGGTGELF

v_gene: TRBV30
j_gene: TRBJ1-1
abundance: NA
CDR3aa: ASGGLSDLNTEAF

v_gene: TRBV9
j_gene: TRBJ2-3
abundance: NA
CDR3aa: ASSEGEGLPPRDTQY

v_gene: TRBV18
j_gene: TRBJ2-2
abundance: NA
CDR3aa: ASSPFQGATGELF

v_gene: TRBV2
j_gene: TRBJ2-5
abundance: NA
CDR3aa: ATNRGQGTQY

v_gene: TRBV7-9
j_gene: TRBJ1-2
abundance: NA
CDR3aa: ASSLVNNGYT

v_gene: TRBV3-1/TRBV3-2
j_gene: TRBJ2-5
abundance: NA
CDR3aa: ASSQNRIGETQY

v_gene: TRBV6-4
j_gene: TRBJ2-6
abundance: NA
CDR3aa: ASSPGRANVLT

v_gene: TRBV30
j_gene: TRBJ1-1
abundance: few
CDR3aa: AWSLQGADTEAF

v_gene: TRBV10-1
j_gene: TRBJ2-7
abundance: few
CDR3aa: ASSGLAGTMGEQY

v_gene: TRBV3-1/TRBV3-2
j_gene: TRBJ1-1
abundance: NA
CDR3aa: ASSYTLNTEAF

v_gene: TRBV5-4
j_gene: TRBJ2-7
abundance: NA
CDR3aa: ASTGGTPYEQY

v_gene: TRBV7-9
j_gene: TRBJ2-7
abundance: NA
CDR3aa: ASSLDPTYEQY

v_gene: TRBV7-2
j_gene: TRBJ1-2
abundance: NA
CDR3aa: ASTLLPGGHGYT